These 8 T cell receptor beta chains were sequenced from one sample in a study of T cells in Graves' hyperthyroidism and ophthalmopathy. Amplified regions were TCR beta CDR3 sequences from RNA transcripts. A set of HTBI primers served as the primers for a first-round RT-PCR of the TCR CDR3. TCRdb ran MiXCR on the multiplex PCR reads and lists one entry per CDR3 protein. The table shows about 520,000 distinct CDR3 sequences, with roughly a quarter occurring only once. Sequences were obtained from blood. These receptors came from a woman aged 25 to 39 with Graves' ophthalmopathy.

V and J are TRBV4-1 and TRBJ2-1; D is perhaps TRBD1 or TRBD2 (5 bases each). Germline V gene sequence: CDR1 MGHRA, CDR2 YSYEKL. V shed 0 bases and J shed 15 bases, with 21 bases lying between them. The CDR3 is 15 amino acids. DNA for the CDR3: TGCGCCAGCAGCCAAGAGCCAGAGGATAGGGACGGGCGGTTCTTC. Translation: CASSQEPEDRDGRFF.

This clonotype was recorded once. An end of the junction differs from the germline gene, which may be a read error. This rearrangement joins TRBV20-1 to TRBJ1-2; no clear D gene. The CDR3 runs 14 residues. Germline V gene sequence: CDR1 DFQATT, CDR2 SNEGSKA (reference sequence). This CDR3 reads CSAGEVGRGDGYTF. The CDR3 region has the DNA TGCAGTGCTGGAGAGGTCGGCAGAGGAGATGGCTACACCTTC.

The gene calls are TRBV27 and TRBJ1-2; TRBD1 agrees at 12 bases. Germline trimming cut 4 bases from V and 4 bases from J; bases unmatched to any gene: 4. The CDR3 loop spans 15 amino acids. Germline V CDR1 and CDR2: MNHEY, SMNVEV (reference sequence). The CDR3 loop reads CASSSGTGGLYGYTF. CDR3 nucleotide sequence: TGTGCCAGCAGTTCCGGGACAGGGGGCCTCTATGGCTACACCTTC.

This clonotype was recorded at least ten times. This chain joins TRBV9 and TRBJ1-2, with D uncertain. Germline values: CDR1 SGDLS, CDR2 YYNGEE. Deletions cut 0 bases from V and 4 bases from J, with 16 bases between. The CDR3 loop spans 16 amino acids. The CDR3 sequence: CASSVEAQTVRYGYTF. For the CDR3, the DNA is TGTGCCAGCAGCGTAGAGGCCCAAACAGTTCGCTATGGCTACACCTTC.

In its sample, this clonotype was seen many times. J is TRBJ1-1 and V is TRBV5-1; 10 bases align to TRBD1. This CDR3 spans 14 amino acids. J lost 6 bases, V lost 4 bases, and 6 bases had no gene match. Germline-derived CDR1 and CDR2 are SGHRS and YFSETQ. The CDR3 DNA follows: TGCGCCAGCAGCCCTTCGACAGGGGGCTCTGAAGCTTTCTTT. This gives the protein CASSPSTGGSEAFF.

There are many counts of this clonotype. The chain employs TRBV7-2 and TRBJ2-2, with no clear D. Germline loops: CDR1 SGHTA, CDR2 FQGNSA. V dropped 8 bases and J dropped 3 bases, with 7 bases sitting between them. The CDR3 spans 12 residues. CDR3 sequence: CASPPHTGELFF. The CDR3 coding sequence is TGTGCCAGCCCCCCCCACACCGGGGAGCTGTTTTTT.

The chain's CDR3 is CASRPTGRGLEQYF. In nucleotides, the CDR3 is TGTGCCAGCAGACCGACAGGGAGGGGACTCGAGCAGTACTTC. This sequence joins TRBV12-3 or TRBV12-4 and TRBJ2-7; D could derive from TRBD1 or TRBD2 (7 bases each). This CDR3 region has 14 residues. Trimming removed 6 bases from V and 6 bases from J, with 18 bases in between.

The chain recombines TRBV2 with TRBJ1-2, with TRBD1 identical over 8 bases. V lost 4 bases, J lost 7 bases, and 5 bases stayed unmatched. CDR3 length equals 13 residues. The germline CDR1 and CDR2 sequences are SNHLY and FYNNEI. CDR3 protein: CASSGPGGSGYTF. In nucleotides, the CDR3 is TGTGCCAGCAGTGGGCCAGGGGGCAGTGGCTACACCTTC. The whole variable domain, filled in from reference TRBV2 and TRBJ1-2, reads EPEVTQTPSHQVTQMGQEVILRCVPISNHLYFYWYRQILGQKVEFLVSFYNNEISEKSEIFDDQFSVERPDGSNFTLKIRSTKLEDSAMYFCASSGPGGSGYTFGSGTRLTVV.